These T cell receptor beta chains were read from a single sample in a study of beta chain features in type 1 diabetes. Assay: immunoSEQ multiplex PCR; the TCRdb copy retains only in-frame clones and omits some. The sample has hundreds of thousands of clones, around 15% seen once. Sequencing used naive CD4+ T cells from blood. The receptors were sampled from a man aged 18-30 years in good health. The CDR3 runs from the conserved cysteine through the conserved F or W. D genes are given only for firm matches. Rows give clone size only sometimes, using once, few, many, or a class for an expanded clone.

v_gene	d_gene	j_gene	abundance	CDR3aa	CDR3nt
TRBV4-2	-	TRBJ1-5	once	CASSQVESSNQPQHF	TGTGCCAGCAGCCAAGTTGAATCGAGCAATCAGCCCCAGCATTTT
TRBV6-5	-	TRBJ1-1	once	CASSYSKSTANTEAFF	TGTGCCAGCAGTTACTCGAAGTCGACAGCGAACACTGAAGCTTTCTTT
TRBV29-1	TRBD1	TRBJ2-7	-	CSVSRLGQGGYEQYF	TGCAGCGTTAGTCGCTTAGGACAGGGTGGCTACGAGCAGTACTTC
TRBV19	-	TRBJ1-2	few	CASRPGQTYGYTF	TGTGCCAGTAGACCGGGACAAACGTATGGCTACACCTTC
TRBV5-6	TRBD2	TRBJ2-1	few	CASSLGAGGVYNEQFF	TGTGCCAGCAGCTTGGGAGCGGGAGGAGTTTACAATGAGCAGTTCTTC
TRBV4-3	-	TRBJ2-2	few	CASSQALGELFF	TGCGCCAGCAGCCAAGCTTTAGGGGAGCTGTTTTTT
TRBV28	TRBD1	TRBJ1-2	few	CASSSMTGGYGYTF	TGTGCCAGCAGTTCAATGACAGGGGGCTATGGCTACACCTTC
TRBV15	-	TRBJ1-2	-	CATSRATGPSYGYTF	TGTGCCACCAGCAGAGCTACCGGGCCGAGCTATGGCTACACCTTC
TRBV28	-	TRBJ1-1	few	CASSPAGTSNTEAFF	TGTGCCAGCAGTCCTGCTGGGACGTCGAACACTGAAGCTTTCTTT
TRBV25-1	-	TRBJ1-2	few	CASSEVYGYTF	TGTGCCAGCAGTGAAGTATATGGCTACACCTTC
TRBV30	-	TRBJ2-7	few	CAWSVHGSLYEQYF	TGTGCCTGGAGTGTACATGGTTCCCTCTACGAGCAGTACTTC
TRBV5-6	TRBD1	TRBJ2-5	few	CASSLRDRWTQYF	TGTGCCAGCAGCCTCCGGGACAGATGGACCCAGTACTTC
TRBV5-1	-	TRBJ1-5	few	CASSLGSAGQGYQPQHF	TGCGCCAGCAGCTTGGGCTCAGCAGGGCAGGGGTATCAGCCCCAGCATTTT
TRBV27	TRBD2	TRBJ2-3	-	CASSWGLAGTDTQYF	TGTGCCAGCAGTTGGGGACTAGCGGGCACAGATACGCAGTATTTT
TRBV7-2	-	TRBJ2-5	few	CASSLSGARETQYF	TGTGCCAGCAGCTTATCAGGGGCCAGGGAGACCCAGTACTTC
TRBV6-5	-	TRBJ1-4	-	CASSYLRSTNEKLFF	TGTGCCAGCAGTTACCTACGTTCAACTAATGAAAAACTGTTTTTT
TRBV7-2	-	TRBJ1-2	-	CASIDRGGGYTF	TGTGCCAGCATAGACCGTGGAGGTGGCTACACCTTC
TRBV30	-	TRBJ2-7	-	CAWSVLNGQYF	TGTGCCTGGAGTGTCCTTAATGGGCAGTACTTC
TRBV7-2	-	TRBJ1-3	-	CASSRTVSSGNTIYF	TGTGCCAGCAGCCGGACGGTGAGCTCTGGAAACACCATATATTTT
TRBV29-1	-	TRBJ1-1	-	CSVVVGGNTEAFF	TGCAGCGTCGTCGTAGGAGGAAACACTGAAGCTTTCTTT
TRBV4-3	TRBD2	TRBJ2-3	few	CASSRLGGLAGRTDTQYF	TGCGCCAGCAGCCGCCTGGGGGGCCTAGCGGGACGCACAGATACGCAGTATTTT
TRBV5-4	TRBD1	TRBJ1-3	-	CASSTGTGATIYF	TGTGCCAGCAGCACTGGGACAGGGGCCACCATATATTTT
TRBV4-2	TRBD1	TRBJ2-1	-	CASSQGGQLGNEQFF	TGTGCCAGCAGCCAAGGGGGACAGCTTGGCAATGAGCAGTTCTTC
TRBV30	-	TRBJ2-3	-	CAWSVQDTQYF	TGTGCCTGGAGTGTACAAGATACGCAGTATTTT
TRBV29-1	-	TRBJ2-1	few	CSVWDMNEQFF	TGCAGCGTTTGGGACATGAATGAGCAGTTCTTC
TRBV7-2	TRBD2	TRBJ2-2	-	CASSLAIGTSGGGAGELFF	TGTGCCAGCAGCTTAGCCATCGGGACTAGCGGGGGCGGAGCCGGGGAGCTGTTTTTT
TRBV6-6	TRBD1	TRBJ1-4	-	CASSYPDRGGEKLFF	TGTGCCAGCAGTTACCCCGACAGGGGTGGGGAAAAACTGTTTTTT
TRBV7-2	TRBD1	TRBJ1-4	-	CASRRGQVLNEKLFF	TGTGCCAGCAGAAGAGGACAGGTCCTTAATGAAAAACTGTTTTTT
TRBV7-2	-	TRBJ2-7	-	CASASSFANYEQYF	TGTGCCAGCGCTTCTTCGTTCGCCAACTACGAGCAGTACTTC
TRBV7-6	-	TRBJ2-7	few	CASSLTTYHEQYF	TGTGCCAGCAGCTTGACTACCTACCACGAGCAGTACTTC
TRBV7-3	-	TRBJ1-1	-	CASSRRKNTEAFF	TGTGCCAGCAGCCGACGGAAGAACACTGAAGCTTTCTTT
TRBV18	-	TRBJ1-1	-	CASSPPSGAFTEAFF	TGTGCCAGCTCACCACCATCAGGGGCTTTCACTGAAGCTTTCTTT
TRBV25-1	TRBD1	TRBJ1-6	-	CASSAQTGAYSPLHF	TGTGCCAGCAGTGCCCAGACAGGGGCATATTCACCCCTCCACTTT
TRBV28	-	TRBJ2-7	-	CASSLVGYEQYF	TGTGCCAGCAGTCTAGTCGGCTACGAGCAGTACTTC
TRBV6-6	-	TRBJ1-2	-	CASSSPVSSYGYTF	TGTGCCAGCAGTTCACCCGTCTCGAGCTATGGCTACACCTTC
TRBV11-1	-	TRBJ2-7	few	CASSFDLSSYEQYF	TGTGCCAGCAGCTTCGACTTGAGCTCCTACGAGCAGTACTTC
TRBV5-6	-	TRBJ1-5	-	CASSLGGTFGNQPQHF	TGTGCCAGCAGCTTGGGGGGGACCTTCGGCAATCAGCCCCAGCATTTT
TRBV7-9	-	TRBJ1-1	-	CATLGWLEAEAFF	TGTGCCACCCTAGGATGGTTGGAAGCTGAAGCTTTCTTT
TRBV28	-	TRBJ1-3	-	CASSPGLRNTIYF	TGTGCCAGCAGTCCGGGACTCCGAAACACCATATATTTT
TRBV5-1	TRBD2	TRBJ2-6	few	CASGEGGAGANVLTF	TGCGCCAGTGGGGAGGGAGGCGCTGGGGCCAACGTCCTGACTTTC
TRBV10-3	-	TRBJ2-7	few	CAIKGEGLEQYF	TGTGCCATCAAGGGGGAAGGGCTCGAGCAGTACTTC